This T cell receptor (beta chain) came from a study of blood T cell repertoires in COVID-19. For the study at large: Donors in the United States, Italy and Spain gave samples during acute or convalescent COVID-19. The cDNA or gDNA used as material had been derived from T cells, B-cell-depleted T cells, or PBMCs.

In the source study's methods: Estimated nucleated cell counts came from reference gene primer amplification. The assay was immunoSEQ multiplex PCR, and TCRdb's table has in-frame clones only and misses some. The V and J calls and clone size were taken over from that table, and D and trimming were inferred from the DNA. Of about 350,000 clones detected, approximately 89% appear once; the ten largest clones hold around 4%. Per the germline V gene, CDR1 is GTSNPN and CDR2 is SVGIG (reference sequence). V lost 3 bases and J lost 11; bases outside the gene matches: 17. This CDR3 has 16 amino acids. The sequence was collected from a woman between 55 and 75 years old with COVID-19, enrolled during active disease. The rearrangement links TRBV30 to TRBJ2-2; 8 positions agree with TRBD2. Sample: peripheral blood. The CDR3 sequence: CAWRDQRGPAWLELFF. CDR3 DNA: TGTGCCTGGAGGGACCAGCGGGGGCCGGCTTGGTTAGAGCTGTTTTTT.